This T cell receptor beta chain is from a study of T cell responses to AZD1222 COVID-19 vaccine. Background on the study: Second-dose intervals near 4 or 12 weeks were combined.

On this clone itself: The target antigen is unknown.

Sequencing used immunoSEQ multiplex PCR; TCRdb keeps in-frame clones, though not all of them. The table lists around 160,000 clones, 90% to 95% of them singletons. The CDR3 has 12 residues. Germline assignment: CDR1 MNHEY and CDR2 SMNVEV (reference sequence). Trimming took 3 bases from V and 9 from J; bases not matched to a gene: 5. Overall study findings and caveats: Only 5 to 7 AZD1222 recipients tested seropositive at baseline. Donor demographics were predominantly white British with a female majority; clonal diversity may be underestimated. Of spike-specific TCRs, nearly half reportedly target regions left unmutated in variants.

The chain uses TRBV27 and TRBJ2-7, with 7 bases lining up with TRBD2. The sequence was obtained from an adult in good health. The sequences come from peripheral blood, collected on day 0 of AZD1222 vaccination. The CDR3 nucleotides are TGTGCCAGCAGTTTGTGGGGGGGATTGCAGTACTTC. Translation: CASSLWGGLQYF.